The 6 T cell receptor beta chains reported below all come from one sample, sequenced in a study of long-term antiretroviral therapy in people with HIV. Survey-level immunoSEQ v3.0 assays were run. Some clones are missing from TCRdb's copy, which holds only in-frame ones; the method was immunoSEQ multiplex PCR. Here the sample spans roughly 38,000 clones, around 82% being singletons. Sequences were derived from unsorted PBMCs, sampled 0.3 years after starting antiretroviral therapy. The receptors were gathered from a man between 18 and 35 years old with HIV.

The rearrangement uses TRBV6-5 and TRBJ2-4; D is ambiguous. The CDR3 is 15 residues long. CDR1 and CDR2 from the germline V gene are MNHEY and SVGAGI. The V end was cut by 4 bases, the J end by 1 base, with 11 bases between. CDR3 sequence reads: CASSSDPKAKNIQYF. Written as DNA, the CDR3 is TGTGCCAGCAGTTCAGACCCAAAGGCCAAAAACATTCAGTACTTC.

This rearrangement joins TRBV6-5 to TRBJ2-7, with D unresolved. The V end lost 3 bases, the J end lost 6 bases, and 15 bases lay between the germline ends. Looked up from germline, CDR1 is MNHEY and CDR2 is SVGAGI. This CDR3 has 14 amino acids. The DNA for the CDR3 is TGTGCCAGCAGTTATTCCGGGTCTCTATCCGAGCAGTACTTC. Translated: CASSYSGSLSEQYF.

In this sample, this clone turned up once. This chain connects TRBV11-2 to TRBJ2-7; 7 nucleotides line up with TRBD2. Per germline, CDR1 SGHAT and CDR2 FQNNGV. This CDR3 region has 15 residues. After removal of 3 bases from V and 2 bases from J, the junction contained 7 bases not matched to a gene. CDR3 amino acids: CASSLGGEWAYEQYF. The CDR3 DNA is TGTGCCAGCAGCTTGGGAGGGGAATGGGCCTACGAGCAGTACTTC.

This clone has only a few counts. The J gene is TRBJ1-2, the V gene TRBV12-5; no firm D call. Per the germline V gene, CDR1 is LGHNT and CDR2 is FRNRAP. The CDR3 is made up of 16 amino acids. Trimming pared 0 bases from V and 1 base from J, leaving 12 bases between. The CDR3 loop reads CASGLVPELLNYGYTF. Here the CDR3 DNA reads TGTGCTAGTGGTTTGGTACCCGAGCTCCTTAACTATGGCTACACCTTC.

The chain couples TRBV18 to TRBJ1-5, with TRBD1 matching 7 bases. CDR1 is KGHSH, CDR2 LQKENI, per germline. V shed 0 bases and J 4 bases; nucleotides not matched to a gene: 6. CDR3 length: 16 amino acids. CDR3 sequence (DNA): TGTGCCAGCTCACCACCCTATCCGGGACAGAATCAGCCCCAGCATTTT. Translated: CASSPPYPGQNQPQHF.

This rearrangement joins TRBV5-1 to TRBJ2-1; 12 bases align to TRBD2. The V gene end was trimmed by 1 base and the J gene end by 6 bases; junction bases not matched to a gene: 8. Germline-derived CDR1 and CDR2 are SGHRS and YFSETQ. CDR3 length: 17 amino acids. CDR3 sequence (DNA): TGCGCCAGCAGCTTGCGACCTAGCGGGGGGGCCGGCAATGAGCAGTTCTTC. Amino acid sequence: CASSLRPSGGAGNEQFF.